This note documents a single T cell receptor beta chain sequence. Its antigen remains unknown. There are 14 residues in the CDR3. The germline V gene encodes CDR1 DFQATT and CDR2 SNEGSKA (reference sequence). The trim removed 6 bases at V and 3 bases at J, leaving 8 bases unmatched. This specimen comes from a study of T-cell reconstitution after alpha-beta-depleted transplantation in children. Study-wide points: Most T-cell counts and diversity one year after the transplant came from T cells that were newly produced. Some patients owed their high day-60 TCRbeta diversity to surviving recipient T cells and thymic progenitors. Several hundred rapidly expanded clones from non-depleted graft cells reportedly supplied alpha-beta T cells about two months post-transplant.

During its preparation, the TCRbeta library received unique molecular identifiers. TCRdb independently ran MiXCR on the PCR reads; one entry per CDR3 protein. In the table there are roughly 490,000 distinct CDR3 sequences, around 10% of which are singletons. This receptor was obtained from a female patient between 2 and 15 years old who had a stem cell transplant for aplastic anemia, so the T cells may come from the graft donor. This specimen consisted of PBMCs, mostly from graft donor cells, obtained 180 days after TCRalphabeta/CD19-depleted stem cell transplant. This chain connects TRBV20-1 to TRBJ1-5; 7 bases map to TRBD1. CDR3 coding DNA: TGCAGTGCCAACAGGGGAGAGATCAATCAGCCCCAGCATTTT. Translation: CSANRGEINQPQHF.